Sequencing of this T cell receptor (beta chain) was carried out in a study of T cells in localized non-small cell lung cancer. General study points: There were a median 57 of the top 100 tumor clones appearing in adjacent lung. Uninvolved adjacent lung had the highest recorded T cell clonality, with tumor below it.

About this clone itself: Its antigen is undetermined.

Looked up from germline, CDR1 is SNHLY and CDR2 is FYNNEI. V lost 5 bases and J lost 1, with 11 bases in between. This CDR3 region has 14 residues. This table comes from immunoSEQ multiplex PCR, and its TCRdb copy is limited to in-frame clones, with some not included. The data contain approximately 50,000 clones, about 85% of them singletons. The sample was PBMCs, taken before any cancer treatment. The sequence derives from a man aged 40 to 69 with stage II lung adenocarcinoma. V is TRBV2 and J is TRBJ2-5; D is ambiguous. CDR3: CASSTRARQETQYF. CDR3 DNA: TGTGCCAGCAGTACCCGAGCTCGCCAAGAGACCCAGTACTTC.